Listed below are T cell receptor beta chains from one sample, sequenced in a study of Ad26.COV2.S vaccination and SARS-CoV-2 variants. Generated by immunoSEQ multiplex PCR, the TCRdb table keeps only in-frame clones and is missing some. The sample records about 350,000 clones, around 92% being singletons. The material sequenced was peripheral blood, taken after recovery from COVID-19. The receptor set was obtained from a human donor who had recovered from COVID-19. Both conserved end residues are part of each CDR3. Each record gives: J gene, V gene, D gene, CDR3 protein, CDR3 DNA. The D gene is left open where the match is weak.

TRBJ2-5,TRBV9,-,CASSVSPSRQAAAETQYF,TGTGCCAGCAGCGTAAGCCCCTCCCGGCAGGCGGCGGCGGAGACCCAGTACTTC
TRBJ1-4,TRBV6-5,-,CASSYSPGGPRKLFF,TGTGCCAGCAGTTACTCTCCGGGGGGACCGAGAAAACTGTTTTTT
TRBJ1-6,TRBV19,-,CASSGGHNSPLHF,TGTGCCAGTAGCGGGGGCCATAATTCACCCCTCCACTTT
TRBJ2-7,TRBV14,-,CASTFYEQYF,TGTGCCAGCACATTCTACGAGCAGTACTTC
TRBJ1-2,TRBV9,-,CASSVGNQASYGYTF,TGTGCCAGCAGCGTAGGCAACCAGGCGAGCTATGGCTACACCTTC
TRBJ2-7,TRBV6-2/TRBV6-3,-,CASSYSGRGLEQYF,TGTGCCAGCAGTTACTCGGGTCGGGGGCTCGAGCAGTACTTC
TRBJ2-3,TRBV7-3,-,CASSSAGQTTDTQYF,TGTGCCAGCAGCTCCGCCGGACAGACCACAGATACGCAGTATTTT
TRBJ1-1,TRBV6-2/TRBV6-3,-,CASSYDGGLLNTEAFF,TGTGCCAGCAGTTACGATGGCGGTCTTCTGAACACTGAAGCTTTCTTT
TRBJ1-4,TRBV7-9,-,CASSRDGYEKLFF,TGTGCCAGCAGCCGGGACGGCTATGAAAAACTGTTTTTT
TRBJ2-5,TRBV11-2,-,CASSSGLPQGTQYF,TGTGCCAGCAGCTCGGGACTTCCCCAAGGGACCCAGTACTTC
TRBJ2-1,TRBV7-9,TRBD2,CASSIGLAGGPVFHEQFF,TGTGCCAGCAGCATAGGACTAGCGGGGGGGCCAGTCTTCCATGAGCAGTTCTTC
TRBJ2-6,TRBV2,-,CARQSGANVLTF,TGTGCCAGACAGTCCGGGGCCAACGTCCTGACTTTC
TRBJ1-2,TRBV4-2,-,CASSQRTTQGGYGYTF,TGTGCCAGCAGCCAACGAACCACACAGGGTGGCTATGGCTACACCTTC
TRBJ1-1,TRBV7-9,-,CAAGQGGGTEAFF,TGTGCCGCTGGGCAGGGTGGAGGCACTGAAGCTTTCTTT
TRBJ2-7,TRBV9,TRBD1,CASSVGIGTGSYEQYF,TGTGCCAGCAGCGTAGGAATAGGGACAGGGTCCTACGAGCAGTACTTC
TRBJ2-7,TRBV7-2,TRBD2,CASSLVPSGSYEQYF,TGTGCCAGCAGCTTAGTACCTAGCGGGTCCTACGAGCAGTACTTC
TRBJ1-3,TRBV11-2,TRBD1,CASSTSGQRRGNTIYF,TGTGCCAGCAGCACCTCGGGACAGCGTAGAGGAAACACCATATATTTT
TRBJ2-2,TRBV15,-,CATSGRPAPGELFF,TGTGCCACCAGCGGAAGACCGGCCCCCGGGGAGCTGTTTTTT
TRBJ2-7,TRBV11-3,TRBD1,CASSPGQGGEQYF,TGTGCCAGCAGCCCTGGACAGGGAGGCGAGCAGTACTTC
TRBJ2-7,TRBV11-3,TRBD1,CASSSGQDYEQYF,TGTGCCAGCAGCTCGGGACAGGACTACGAGCAGTACTTC